One sample yielded the 10 T cell receptor beta chains listed below, sequenced in a study of blood T cells in healthy people across ages. The second PCR ran about 6 to 12 cycles with a sample-barcoded 5' primer and J-beta primers. Via MiXCR, TCRdb re-called the 5' RACE reads, giving one row per CDR3 protein. The table has approximately 1.5 million distinct CDR3 sequences, about 45% seen once. Material for sequencing was blood. These receptors all come from a woman younger than 30 in good health.

The chain recombines TRBV5-1 with TRBJ1-4; possibly TRBD1 for D (6 bases). Germline-derived CDR1 and CDR2 are SGHRS and YFSETQ. The CDR3 contains 14 residues. Trimming removed 0 bases from V and 10 bases from J, with 13 bases in between. The CDR3 DNA is TGCGCCAGCAGCTTGGTGGCAGGGGATGGAAAACTGTTTTTT. Protein: CASSLVAGDGKLFF.

This clonotype came up a few times. This rearrangement joins TRBV7-2 to TRBJ2-7; 7 bases are a match to TRBD1. V shed 4 bases and J 0 bases; nucleotides not matched to a gene: 9. Germline V gives CDR1 SGHTA, CDR2 FQGNSA. The CDR3 is made up of 16 amino acids. The chain's CDR3 is CASSSRGQSSSYEQYF. Here the CDR3 DNA reads TGTGCCAGCAGCTCCAGGGGACAGTCCAGCTCCTACGAGCAGTACTTC. The full variable domain, with the rest looked up from reference TRBV7-2 and TRBJ2-7, is GAGVSQSPSNKVTEKGKDVELRCDPISGHTALYWYRQSLGQGLEFLIYFQGNSAPDKSGLPSDRFSAERTGGSVSTLTIQRTQQEDSAVYLCASSSRGQSSSYEQYFGPGTRLTVT.

In its sample, this clonotype was seen a few times. The rearrangement uses TRBV27 and TRBJ2-2; D is unresolved. Germline lookup yields CDR1 MNHEY and CDR2 SMNVEV (reference sequence). V shed 5 bases and J shed 5 bases, with 9 bases lying between them. The CDR3 sequence is 13 residues long. The CDR3 DNA is TGTGCCAGCAGTGACCCTAAGACCGGGGAGCTGTTTTTT. Translating gives CASSDPKTGELFF.

This clonotype appeared many times. The rearrangement uses TRBV20-1 and TRBJ1-2; D gene unclear. Germline V gives CDR1 DFQATT, CDR2 SNEGSKA (reference sequence). This CDR3 contains 14 residues. V dropped 7 bases and J dropped 0 bases, with 15 bases sitting between them. The CDR3: CSGGSYPTNYGYTF. The CDR3 bases are TGCAGTGGTGGAAGCTACCCTACTAACTATGGCTACACCTTC.

This clonotype was seen a handful of times. This chain links TRBV12-3 or TRBV12-4 with TRBJ2-1; 14 bases match TRBD2. The CDR3 contains 12 residues. V lost 6 bases to trimming and J lost 14 bases; unmatched junction nucleotides: 3. The CDR3 DNA sequence: TGTGCCAGCAGATCGGGACTAGCGGGGGAGTTCTTC. It codes for CASRSGLAGEFF.

This clonotype was counted a few times. The chain has TRBV20-1 and TRBJ2-4; 7 nucleotides agree with TRBD1. The V and J ends lost 5 bases and 4 bases, in that order; junction bases with no gene match: 11. CDR1 DFQATT and CDR2 SNEGSKA come from the germline V gene (reference sequence). CDR3 length: 15 amino acids. The CDR3: CSAQDREVLKNIQYF. The CDR3 DNA reads TGCAGTGCTCAAGACAGGGAAGTTTTGAAAAACATTCAGTACTTC.

Regarding this clonotype: Given a much more abundant clone one base away, this may be a read error. This chain links TRBV4-1 with TRBJ1-2; D unclear. Per germline, CDR1 MGHRA and CDR2 YSYEKL. CDR3 length equals 14 residues. CDR3 region: CTSSQPRLGNGYTF. CDR3 bases: TGCACCAGCAGCCAACCTCGCCTCGGGAATGGCTACACCTTC.

The rearrangement uses TRBV7-7 and TRBJ2-1, with 12 nucleotides matching TRBD2. The CDR3 spans 15 residues. Germline V CDR1 and CDR2: SSHAT, FNYEAQ (reference sequence). The J segment lost 6 bases and the V segment lost 5 bases, leaving 5 bases of the junction unmatched. The CDR3, as DNA: TGTGCCAGCAGCCCGCAACTAGCGGGAGGCAATGAGCAGTTCTTC. Translation gives CASSPQLAGGNEQFF.

The rearrangement uses TRBV4-3 and TRBJ2-3; 10 bases map to TRBD2. This CDR3 has 15 amino acids. Per germline, CDR1 LGHNA and CDR2 YSLEER. V was pared by 2 bases and J by 4 bases, with 3 bases of the junction left unmatched. DNA for the CDR3: TGCGCCAGCAGCCAAACTAGCGGGGCCCCAGATACGCAGTATTTT. Translating it yields CASSQTSGAPDTQYF.

The chain joins TRBV29-1 to TRBJ1-1; D not resolved. V dropped 3 bases and J dropped 6 bases, with 11 bases sitting between them. The germline V gene encodes CDR1 SQVTM and CDR2 ANQGSEA. CDR3 length: 12 residues. The CDR3 loop reads CSVEHNGSEAFF. In DNA form, the CDR3 reads TGCAGCGTTGAGCACAACGGCTCTGAAGCTTTCTTT.